Presented here are 19 T cell receptor beta chains from one specimen sequenced in a study of cytomegalovirus exposure and HLA in healthy donors. The PCR was carried out with 60 Vbeta primers and 13 Jbeta primers. Libraries were prepared by immunoSEQ multiplex PCR; TCRdb keeps only in-frame clonotypes and omits some of them. This sample has roughly 95,000 clones; around three quarters occur once, and the top ten carry roughly 5.4%. What was sequenced was PBMCs. Receptors were obtained from a man aged 30 to 45 in good health and CMV-seropositive.

The rearrangement joins TRBV30 to TRBJ2-3; weak D call: TRBD2 (5 bases). V was trimmed by 6 bases and J by 0 bases, leaving 10 bases between them. Germline V gene lookup returns CDR1 GTSNPN and CDR2 SVGIG (reference sequence). This CDR3 is built from 13 residues. CDR3 nucleotide sequence: TGTGCCTGCCTTCGGGGTAGCACAGATACGCAGTATTTT. Protein: CACLRGSTDTQYF.

A single count supports this clone. The rearrangement joins TRBV2 to TRBJ2-5; the D gene is possibly TRBD1 (5 bases). This CDR3 comprises 13 residues. CDR1 is SNHLY and CDR2 is FYNNEI in the germline V gene. The V end was cut by 4 bases, the J end by 4 bases, with 10 bases between. CDR3 sequence: CASSVLGRETQYF. The CDR3 nucleotides read TGTGCCAGCAGTGTGCTGGGGCGAGAGACCCAGTACTTC.

CDR3 protein: CASSRPGQEFSGANVLTF. The CDR3 coding sequence is TGTGCCAGCAGCCGCCCGGGACAGGAGTTCTCTGGGGCCAACGTCCTGACTTTC. The chain joins TRBV5-4 to TRBJ2-6, with TRBD1 identical over 8 bases. V trimming: 4 bases; J trimming: 0 bases; junction bases outside the gene matches: 9. CDR1 SGHNT and CDR2 YYREEE come from the germline V gene (reference sequence). CDR3 length equals 18 residues.

The rearrangement links TRBV5-1 to TRBJ1-4; D unresolved. V lost 3 bases to trimming and J lost 6 bases, with 3 bases between them. CDR1 SGHRS and CDR2 YFSETQ come from the germline V gene. The CDR3 length is 11 residues. Here the CDR3 reads CASSSDEKLFF. CDR3 coding DNA: TGCGCCAGCAGCTCGGATGAAAAACTGTTTTTT.

J is TRBJ2-7 and V is TRBV6-1; 7 positions match TRBD2. Germline V gene sequence: CDR1 MNHNS, CDR2 SASEGT. CDR3 length equals 12 residues. The CDR3 DNA reads TGTGCCAGCAGTGAAGGGACTAGTAGGATGTTCGTC. It translates to CASSEGTSRMFV.

The genes are TRBV9 and TRBJ2-3; a weak D match, TRBD2 (5 bases). Looked up from germline, CDR1 is SGDLS and CDR2 is YYNGEE. There are 15 residues in the CDR3. V lost 2 bases, J lost 4 bases, and 14 bases lay in between. The CDR3 protein is CASSVEADPSDTQYF. For the CDR3, the DNA is TGTGCCAGCAGCGTGGAGGCGGATCCCTCAGATACGCAGTATTTT.

V usage is TRBV7-9 and J usage is TRBJ2-5; no reliable D call. Germline V CDR1 and CDR2: SEHNR, FQNEAQ (reference sequence). CDR3 length equals 13 residues. The V end was cut by 1 base, the J end by 2 bases, with 5 bases between. The CDR3 coding sequence is TGTGCCAGCAGCTTAGTCCCGCAAGAGACCCAGTACTTC. Its translation is CASSLVPQETQYF.

This clone appeared a few times. This rearrangement joins TRBV6-1 to TRBJ2-7; possible D gene TRBD1, 5 bases. CDR3 length: 13 residues. V lost 5 bases and J lost 2, with 10 bases in between. Per the germline V gene, CDR1 is MNHNS and CDR2 is SASEGT. Written as DNA, the CDR3 is TGTGCCAGCAGTTTCGGACAAGCCTACGAGCAGTACGTC. Its translation: CASSFGQAYEQYV.

The chain couples TRBV5-1 to TRBJ2-2; 14 nucleotides line up with TRBD2. The CDR3 is made up of 17 amino acids. Germline CDR1 and CDR2: SGHRS and YFSETQ. The junction had 9 bases not matched to a gene; V was cut back by 4 bases and J by 7 bases. CDR3 coding DNA: TGCGCCAGCAGCCCCCAGACTAGCGGGGGGGCGAGCGGGGAGCTGTTTTTT. Translation gives CASSPQTSGGASGELFF.

The chain recombines TRBV7-2 with TRBJ2-3; the match to TRBD2 covers 15 bases. This CDR3 spans 17 amino acids. The germline V gene encodes CDR1 SGHTA and CDR2 FQGNSA. Trimming took 8 bases from V and 2 from J; bases not matched to a gene: 8. CDR3 in DNA: TGTGCCAGCTCCAGGGGACTAGCGGGGGGATTCACAGATACGCAGTATTTT. It encodes CASSRGLAGGFTDTQYF.

V usage is TRBV18 and J usage is TRBJ1-2; 8 bases are shared with TRBD1. The CDR3 loop spans 14 amino acids. With 5 bases clipped from V and 2 bases from J, the junction kept 4 bases outside the gene matches. The germline V gene has CDR1 KGHSH and CDR2 LQKENI. The CDR3 loop reads CASSADRVNYGYTF. The CDR3 region has the DNA TGTGCCAGCTCAGCGGACAGGGTGAACTATGGCTACACCTTC.

CDR3 sequence (DNA): TGTGCCAGCCAGACTAGCGGACTAACTAATGAAAAACTGTTTTTT. It specifies CASQTSGLTNEKLFF. V and J are TRBV6-6 and TRBJ1-4; D ambiguous. V was trimmed by 8 bases and J by 1 base, leaving 14 bases between them. CDR3 length: 15 residues. Per the germline V gene, CDR1 is MNHNY and CDR2 is SVGAGI (reference sequence).

This chain connects TRBV7-2 to TRBJ2-2; TRBD2 aligns across 11 bases. The CDR3 sequence is 17 residues long. The trim removed 7 bases at V and 5 bases at J, leaving 12 bases unmatched. The germline V gene has CDR1 SGHTA and CDR2 FQGNSA. CDR3 residues: CASTPKVAGGRTGELFF. CDR3 DNA: TGTGCCAGCACCCCTAAGGTAGCGGGAGGGCGGACCGGGGAGCTGTTTTTT.

The chain joins TRBV2 to TRBJ1-2; the D is unclear. The CDR3 spans 11 residues. The germline V and J ends were trimmed by 7 bases and 8 bases, with 11 bases remaining between them. CDR1 is SNHLY, CDR2 FYNNEI, per germline. Here the CDR3 reads CASTPEVGYTF. In nucleotides, the CDR3 is TGTGCCAGCACCCCCGAGGTGGGCTACACCTTC.

This clone appeared a few times. J is TRBJ1-4 and V is TRBV27, with D possibly matching TRBD1 (6 bases). Germline V gene sequence: CDR1 MNHEY, CDR2 SMNVEV (reference sequence). V dropped 6 bases and J dropped 4 bases, with 18 bases sitting between them. This CDR3 has 16 residues. The CDR3 nucleotides are TGTGCCAGCAGCTCCACCTCGACAGGCTTTAATGAAAAACTGTTTTTT. It codes for CASSSTSTGFNEKLFF.

The CDR3 here is CASSQGERGYVEQFF. CDR3 bases: TGTGCCAGCAGCCAAGGGGAGCGGGGGTACGTTGAGCAGTTCTTC. The chain links TRBV4-2 to TRBJ2-1; 8 bases map to TRBD2. Germline V CDR1 and CDR2: LGHNA, YNFKEQ. The length of the CDR3 is 15 residues. With 1 base clipped from V and 9 bases from J, the junction kept 8 bases outside the gene matches.

This clone has a single count. This chain uses TRBV28 with TRBJ1-5; D is ambiguous. V was trimmed by 6 bases and J by 4 bases, leaving 13 bases between them. CDR3 length: 14 residues. Germline lookup yields CDR1 MDHEN and CDR2 SYDVKM. CDR3 sequence: CASRNLGPNQPQHF. CDR3 nucleotides: TGTGCCAGCAGGAACCTCGGTCCGAATCAGCCCCAGCATTTT.

The chain links TRBV10-3 to TRBJ1-1; no clear D. The CDR3 has 11 amino acids. The V gene lost 8 bases and the J gene lost 7 bases, with 11 bases spanning the gap. Germline V CDR1 and CDR2: ENHRY, SYGVKD. CDR3 coding DNA: TGTGCCATCGGAGGGCAGGATGAAGCTTTCTTT. Protein: CAIGGQDEAFF.

This chain uses TRBV7-9 with TRBJ1-1, with a weak D call TRBD1 (6 bases). CDR1 and CDR2 (germline): SEHNR, FQNEAQ (reference sequence). Trimming took 0 bases from V and 8 from J, leaving 7 bases between them. The CDR3 contains 12 residues. The CDR3 DNA follows: TGTGCCAGCAGCTTAGCACAGGGAGAAGCTTTCTTT. This translates into CASSLAQGEAFF.